The 13 T cell receptor beta chains given below trace back to one sample, sequenced in a study of OX40 agonist ivuxolimab in advanced cancers. This table comes from immunoSEQ multiplex PCR, and its TCRdb copy is limited to in-frame clones, with some not included. Of some 84,000 clones listed, 92% are singletons. The sample was CD4+ or CD8+ T cells sorted from blood, taken in a trial of the OX40 agonist ivuxolimab. These TCRs come from an adult with an advanced solid tumor such as melanoma, head and neck, liver or kidney cancer.

Of note for this clone: Distinct nucleotide sequences in the sample also encode this CDR3. In DNA, the CDR3 is TGTGCCAGCAGCCAAGGTGGCGGATACGAGCAGTACTTC. Encoded protein: CASSQGGGYEQYF. The chain has TRBV4-2 and TRBJ2-7; D is uncertain. In germline, CDR1 is LGHNA, CDR2 YNFKEQ. The CDR3 is made up of 13 amino acids. With 1 base removed from V and 4 bases from J, the gap between germline ends came to 8 bases.

V is TRBV10-1 and J is TRBJ2-1, with TRBD2 matching 10 bases. This CDR3 comprises 16 residues. CDR1 and CDR2 from the germline V gene are WNHNN and SYGVQD (reference sequence). V was pared by 3 bases and J by 2 bases, with 4 bases of the junction left unmatched. CDR3 sequence (DNA): TGCGCCAGCAGTGATACTAGCGGGGTTGCCTACAATGAGCAGTTCTTC. Translating it yields CASSDTSGVAYNEQFF.

This chain links TRBV13 with TRBJ2-7; TRBD1 matches at 10 bases. The V segment lost 3 bases and the J segment 5 bases; nucleotides outside the gene matches: 7. The germline gives CDR1 PRHDT, CDR2 FYEKMQ (reference sequence). The CDR3 contains 15 residues. The CDR3 bases are TGTGCCAGCAGCTTCTGGGACAGGGGTCGGAACGAGCAGTACTTC. It yields the protein CASSFWDRGRNEQYF.

The chain carries TRBV5-1 and TRBJ2-7; 7 nucleotides agree with TRBD1. V gave up 4 bases and J gave up 3 bases; unmatched junction bases: 16. Germline values: CDR1 SGHRS, CDR2 YFSETQ. This CDR3 comprises 17 residues. CDR3 nucleotide sequence: TGCGCCAGCAGCCCTGGGACAGACTTACTGGAGATCTACGAGCAGTACTTC. Translated: CASSPGTDLLEIYEQYF. Full variable domain (remainder filled in from reference TRBV5-1 and TRBJ2-7): KAGVTQTPRYLIKTRGQQVTLSCSPISGHRSVSWYQQTPGQGLQFLFEYFSETQRNKGNFPGRFSGRQFSNSRSEMNVSTLELGDSALYLCASSPGTDLLEIYEQYFGPGTRLTVT.

The chain joins TRBV5-1 to TRBJ2-1; TRBD2 aligns across 10 bases. Germline CDR1 and CDR2: SGHRS and YFSETQ. V lost 3 bases, J lost 3 bases, and 3 bases stayed unmatched. The CDR3 loop spans 15 amino acids. CDR3 sequence reads: CASSSGTSDYNEQFF. CDR3 nucleotides: TGCGCCAGCAGCTCCGGGACTAGCGACTACAATGAGCAGTTCTTC.

This chain joins TRBV29-1 and TRBJ1-5, with 7 bases lining up with TRBD1. CDR3 length equals 11 residues. V dropped 5 bases and J dropped 16; count of bases not matched to a gene: 11. The germline CDR1 and CDR2 sequences are SQVTM and ANQGSEA. The chain's CDR3 is CSVWDQGGYHF. The CDR3 coding sequence is TGCAGCGTTTGGGATCAGGGGGGATATCATTTT.

The genes are TRBV19 and TRBJ1-2; maybe TRBD1 (6 bases). Germline V CDR1 and CDR2: LNHDA, SQIVND (reference sequence). The CDR3 covers 15 residues. V was shortened by 7 bases and J by 2 bases, with 17 bases between the two germline ends. The CDR3 DNA reads TGTGCCAGTACCCTCACAGCCACAGGGAACTATGGCTACACCTTC. It codes for CASTLTATGNYGYTF.

The chain employs TRBV21-1 and TRBJ1-5; TRBD1, as called in the table, went unchecked against the DNA. TRBV21-1 is termed a pseudogene. The CDR3 is made up of 17 amino acids. CDR3 amino acids: CASSKVQGQGENQPQHF. The CDR3 coding sequence is TGTGCCAGCAGCAAAGTGCAGGGACAGGGAGAGAATCAGCCCCAGCATTTT.

V and J are TRBV27 and TRBJ1-1, with TRBD1 identical over 7 bases. The CDR3 sequence is 14 residues long. Germline values: CDR1 MNHEY, CDR2 SMNVEV (reference sequence). V lost 2 bases, J lost 4 bases, and 4 bases stayed unmatched. CDR3 in amino acids: CASSLGPGGTEAFF. For the CDR3, the DNA is TGTGCCAGCAGTTTAGGGCCAGGGGGCACTGAAGCTTTCTTT.

As DNA, the CDR3 is TGTGCCAGCAGCTCCCTCCAAGGGGCGGATACGCAGTATTTT. This encodes CASSSLQGADTQYF. This rearrangement joins TRBV5-6 to TRBJ2-3; tentative D call: TRBD1 (5 bases). Germline-derived CDR1 and CDR2 are SGHDT and YYEEEE. The CDR3 covers 14 residues. V lost 3 bases, J lost 6 bases, and 14 bases lay in between.

This clone was observed once. This chain connects TRBV11-2 to TRBJ2-5, with D tentatively TRBD1 or TRBD2 (6 bases each). The J call may be mistaken, given a closer DNA end match to TRBJ2-7. CDR1 and CDR2 (germline): SGHAT, FQNNGV. This CDR3 region has 13 residues. CDR3 DNA: TGTGCCAGCAGCCAAGGGGGACTCTACGAGCAGTACTTC. Residues: CASSQGGLYEQYF.

The chain joins TRBV7-8 to TRBJ2-1, with 14 bases aligning to TRBD2. Trimming at V came to 5 bases and at J to 3 bases, leaving 9 bases not matched to a gene. The CDR3 is 18 residues long. The germline V gene encodes CDR1 SGHVS and CDR2 FQNEAQ. CDR3 residues: CASSLGLAGGTYYNEQFF. Here the CDR3 DNA reads TGTGCCAGCAGCCTAGGACTAGCGGGGGGAACTTACTACAATGAGCAGTTCTTC.

This rearrangement joins TRBV5-1 to TRBJ2-5, with D unclear. The better agreement between TRBJ2-7 and the DNA end casts doubt on the J call. The germline gives CDR1 SGHRS, CDR2 YFSETQ. This CDR3 region has 14 residues. The CDR3 coding sequence is TGCGCCAGCAGCTTGAAGTGGGCCCCTGACGAGCAGTACTTC. Encoded protein: CASSLKWAPDEQYF.